This T cell receptor (beta chain) was retrieved from a study of blood T cells in healthy people across ages. Each individual donor underwent a draw of approximately 9.6 milliliters of peripheral blood. They isolated at least 6.5 million PBMCs from each sample. A second PCR, run for about 6 to 11 cycles, used a sample-barcoded 5' primer plus a J-beta primer mix. TCRdb independently ran MiXCR on the 5' RACE reads; one entry per CDR3 protein. Altogether 1.4 million or so distinct CDR3 sequences are present, approximately 39% being singletons, with the ten largest covering roughly 3.7%. The CDR3 is 13 amino acids. Germline V lookup: CDR1 MNHEY, CDR2 SMNVEV (reference sequence). V was pared by 6 bases and J by 1 base, with 10 bases between.

The TCR originated in a woman aged 18-29 years in good health. The chain employs TRBV27 and TRBJ2-7; no definite D call. The specimen sequenced was blood. The CDR3 sequence: CASRVGSSYEQYF. As DNA, the CDR3 is TGTGCCAGCAGGGTCGGTTCTTCCTACGAGCAGTACTTC.